This note documents a single TCR beta chain sequence. What it recognizes is unknown. This sample is part of a study of cytomegalovirus exposure and HLA in healthy donors. Study-level background: As an earlier analysis found, around 200 million T cells yielded fewer than 130 million unique TCR beta sequences.

PCR involved 60 Vbeta and 13 Jbeta primers. Sequencing was performed with immunoSEQ multiplex PCR; in TCRdb, only in-frame clones are kept and a portion is missing. Among approximately 220,000 clones listed, roughly 84% were seen once. General study results and limits: Being productive about 87% or about 30% of the time was typical of most TCR beta V segments in an earlier analysis.

The CDR3 has 14 amino acids. Germline V gives CDR1 SGHRS, CDR2 YFSETQ. Losses at the gene ends were 2 bases for V and 3 bases for J; bases not matched to a gene: 1. The sequence was obtained from a boy aged 2 to 9 in good health and CMV-seronegative. The rearrangement links TRBV5-1 to TRBJ2-3; 9 bases fit TRBD2. Input material: PBMCs. This CDR3 is CASSFSGSTDTQYF. In nucleotides, the CDR3 is TGCGCCAGCAGCTTTAGCGGGAGTACAGATACGCAGTATTTT.